A selection of T cell receptor beta chains follows, all from one sample in a study of cytomegalovirus exposure and HLA in healthy donors. Some clones are missing from TCRdb's copy, which holds only in-frame ones; the method was immunoSEQ multiplex PCR. This table has 120,000 to 150,000 clones, over 70% appearing once. The sample taken for sequencing was PBMCs. Receptor source: a male donor in good health and CMV-seronegative. Each CDR3 is given with its conserved first and last residue. The D gene is left open where the match is weak. Clone size is shown for a subset of rows, as once, few, many or a class of expanded clone.

D | J | size | V | CDR3 | DNA
TRBD1 | TRBJ1-1 | . | TRBV29-1 | CSAIDRADPNTEAFF | TGCAGCGCCATAGACAGGGCGGACCCGAACACTGAAGCTTTCTTT
. | TRBJ1-1 | . | TRBV25-1 | CASSYRNTEAFF | TGTGCCAGCAGCTACAGGAACACTGAAGCTTTCTTT
. | TRBJ2-1 | . | TRBV7-2 | CASSSARDFHNEQFF | TGTGCCAGCAGCTCAGCACGGGACTTCCACAATGAGCAGTTCTTC
TRBD1 | TRBJ1-2 | . | TRBV6-5 | CASSFDRVFGYTF | TGTGCCAGCAGTTTCGACAGGGTATTTGGCTACACCTTC
. | TRBJ2-1 | . | TRBV7-3 | CASSPHELNNEQFF | TGTGCCAGCAGCCCCCACGAGCTTAACAATGAGCAGTTCTTC
. | TRBJ1-4 | . | TRBV6-5 | CASSYSRGNEKLFF | TGTGCCAGCAGTTACTCGCGGGGGAATGAAAAACTGTTTTTT
TRBD1 | TRBJ1-2 | . | TRBV2 | CASSVMGQGTYGYTF | TGTGCCAGCAGTGTAATGGGACAGGGAACCTATGGCTACACCTTC
. | TRBJ2-5 | . | TRBV10-3 | CALSHSGGAAQGTQYF | TGTGCCCTCAGTCATAGTGGCGGGGCCGCTCAGGGGACCCAGTACTTC
. | TRBJ2-5 | . | TRBV19 | CASSPWGDQETQYF | TGTGCCAGTAGTCCTTGGGGGGACCAAGAGACCCAGTACTTC
. | TRBJ2-7 | . | TRBV5-4 | CASSLGRPGEQYF | TGTGCCAGCAGCTTGGGGAGGCCGGGGGAGCAGTACTTC
. | TRBJ2-3 | . | TRBV27 | CASSWSATSTDTQYF | TGTGCCAGCAGTTGGAGCGCGACTAGCACAGATACGCAGTATTTT
. | TRBJ1-1 | . | TRBV30 | CAWTWGDRNTEAFF | TGTGCCTGGACCTGGGGGGACCGGAACACTGAAGCTTTCTTT
. | TRBJ2-3 | . | TRBV10-3 | CAISGATSSTDTQYF | TGTGCCATCAGTGGGGCAACGTCTAGCACAGATACGCAGTATTTT
. | TRBJ2-7 | once | TRBV19 | CASSKQGPSYEQYF | TGTGCCAGTAGTAAACAGGGACCTTCCTACGAGCAGTACTTC
. | TRBJ2-3 | . | TRBV18 | CASPTEPTDTQYF | TGTGCCAGCCCCACGGAGCCCACAGATACGCAGTATTTT
TRBD1 | TRBJ1-5 | . | TRBV29-1 | CSVGGDRGNQPQHF | TGCAGCGTTGGTGGGGACAGGGGCAATCAGCCCCAGCATTTT
TRBD2 | TRBJ2-7 | . | TRBV10-3 | CAISEGTSTYEQYF | TGTGCCATCAGTGAGGGGACTAGTACCTACGAGCAGTACTTC
. | TRBJ2-3 | . | TRBV30 | CAHKPGRTISTDTQYF | TGTGCTCACAAACCGGGGCGGACTATCTCCACAGATACGCAGTATTTT
. | TRBJ1-1 | few | TRBV30 | CAWSVDRINTEAFF | TGTGCCTGGAGTGTAGACAGGATTAACACTGAAGCTTTCTTT
. | TRBJ2-1 | . | TRBV29-1 | CSVVWAWYNEQFF | TGCAGCGTTGTGTGGGCCTGGTACAATGAGCAGTTCTTC
. | TRBJ2-3 | . | TRBV9 | CASSVGPTRDDTQYF | TGTGCCAGCAGCGTGGGCCCGACTCGGGATGATACGCAGTATTTT
. | TRBJ1-1 | . | TRBV6-5 | CASARPNTEAFF | TGTGCCAGCGCCAGGCCGAACACTGAAGCTTTCTTT
. | TRBJ1-1 | . | TRBV5-5 | CASSREPGSGNTEAFF | TGTGCCAGCAGCCGAGAGCCAGGAAGTGGGAACACTGAAGCTTTCTTT
. | TRBJ2-7 | few | TRBV5-6 | CASSLDRVYEQYF | TGTGCCAGCAGCTTGGACCGGGTTTACGAGCAGTACTTC
. | TRBJ2-2 | . | TRBV9 | CASSVDSGELFF | TGTGCCAGCAGCGTGGACTCCGGGGAGCTGTTTTTT
. | TRBJ2-4 | . | TRBV6-5 | CASRRGSNAIQYF | TGTGCCAGCAGAAGGGGATCAAATGCCATTCAGTACTTC
TRBD1 | TRBJ2-7 | once | TRBV29-1 | CSVGNPQGAFDEQYF | TGCAGCGTAGGGAACCCACAGGGGGCGTTCGACGAGCAGTACTTC
TRBD1 | TRBJ2-7 | . | TRBV5-4 | CASSSGGQGTYEQYF | TGTGCCAGCAGCTCCGGAGGACAGGGAACCTACGAGCAGTACTTC
TRBD2 | TRBJ2-7 | . | TRBV15 | CATSLEASGVDEQYF | TGTGCCACCAGCCTTGAGGCTAGCGGAGTGGATGAGCAGTACTTC
TRBD2 | TRBJ2-1 | . | TRBV5-1 | CASSSRLAGGTNEQFF | TGCGCCAGCAGCTCCCGACTAGCGGGAGGGACAAATGAGCAGTTCTTC
. | TRBJ1-5 | . | TRBV19 | CASNPPTHYSNQPQHF | TGTGCCAGTAACCCACCTACCCATTATAGCAATCAGCCCCAGCATTTT
TRBD1 | TRBJ1-2 | . | TRBV9 | CASSARRTRDRPWESGYYGYTF | TGTGCCAGCAGCGCCCGGCGAACCCGGGACAGGCCATGGGAAAGCGGGTACTATGGCTACACCTTC
. | TRBJ2-1 | . | TRBV19 | CASSGSSYNEQFF | TGTGCCAGTTCCGGGAGCTCCTACAATGAGCAGTTCTTC
TRBD2 | TRBJ2-3 | few | TRBV5-4 | CASRRSGLAGSTDTQYF | TGTGCCAGCAGAAGAAGTGGCCTAGCGGGGAGCACAGATACGCAGTATTTT
TRBD1 | TRBJ1-2 | . | TRBV27 | CASSKTGGGYGYTF | TGTGCCAGCAGTAAGACAGGGGGCGGGTATGGCTACACCTTC
. | TRBJ2-7 | . | TRBV30 | CAWRPGAVPYEQYF | TGTGCCTGGAGACCAGGGGCCGTTCCCTACGAGCAGTACTTC
. | TRBJ1-6 | once | TRBV2 | CASSPRGLITAPLHF | TGTGCCAGCAGTCCCCGGGGACTCATCACGGCACCCCTCCACTTT
. | TRBJ1-3 | . | TRBV7-2 | CASSLGRTYSGNTIYF | TGTGCCAGCAGCTTAGGAAGGACTTACTCTGGAAACACCATATATTTT
. | TRBJ2-7 | . | TRBV15 | CATSREAAGSTYEQYF | TGTGCCACCAGCAGAGAGGCGGCAGGGTCGACCTACGAGCAGTACTTC
. | TRBJ2-5 | few | TRBV9 | CASSAVGETQYF | TGTGCCAGCAGCGCGGTCGGGGAGACCCAGTACTTC
. | TRBJ1-5 | . | TRBV6-1 | CASSEAGHSNQPQHF | TGTGCCAGCAGTGAAGCGGGGCACAGCAATCAGCCCCAGCATTTT
. | TRBJ2-1 | . | TRBV5-1 | CASSLISGMNNEQFF | TGCGCCAGCAGCTTGATCAGCGGTATGAACAATGAGCAGTTCTTC